These 25 T cell receptor beta chains share one sample of origin, sequenced in a study of OX40 agonist ivuxolimab in advanced cancers. Assay: immunoSEQ multiplex PCR; the TCRdb copy retains only in-frame clones and omits some. The table has more than 80,000 clones, about 83% seen once. The material was CD4+ or CD8+ T cells sorted from blood, obtained in a trial of the OX40 agonist ivuxolimab. These receptors came from an adult with an advanced solid tumor such as melanoma, head and neck, liver or kidney cancer.

With respect to this clone: Within the sample, other DNA sequences also encode this same CDR3. The chain links TRBV7-6 to TRBJ2-1; TRBD2 matches 11 bases. CDR1 is SGHVS and CDR2 is FNYEAQ in the germline V gene. V trimming: 5 bases; J trimming: 9 bases; junction bases outside the gene matches: 9. The CDR3 has 15 residues. The DNA of the CDR3 is TGTGCCAGCAGCCTCATAGCGGGAGGGATGGGTGAGCAGTTCTTC. Protein product: CASSLIAGGMGEQFF.

The chain is built from TRBV4-1 and TRBJ2-1, with 9 positions matching TRBD2. The CDR3 has 15 amino acids. Trimming removed 3 bases from V and 5 bases from J; junction bases left unmatched: 5. CDR1 is MGHRA and CDR2 is YSYEKL in the germline V gene. The CDR3 DNA is TGCGCCAGCAGCCAGCCGGGACTAGCTGACAATGAGCAGTTCTTC. This codes for CASSQPGLADNEQFF.

This clone came up once. The chain recombines TRBV5-4 with TRBJ2-5; 7 positions match TRBD2. Germline CDR1 and CDR2: SGHNT and YYREEE (reference sequence). This CDR3 is built from 14 residues. The V segment lost 4 bases and the J segment 2 bases; nucleotides outside the gene matches: 5. CDR3 region: CASSQTSEQETQYF. The CDR3 DNA reads TGTGCCAGCAGCCAAACTAGCGAACAAGAGACCCAGTACTTC.

This sequence joins TRBV5-5 and TRBJ2-3; the D gene could be TRBD1 or TRBD2 (5 bases each). Trimming removed 3 bases at V and 0 bases at J, with 14 bases between. CDR3 length: 16 amino acids. The germline V gene encodes CDR1 SGHKS and CDR2 YYEKEE (reference sequence). Written as DNA, the CDR3 is TGTGCCAGCAGCTCGGGACGGGTCCCTAGCACAGATACGCAGTATTTT. This gives the protein CASSSGRVPSTDTQYF.

This chain links TRBV13 with TRBJ2-3; 7 bases line up with TRBD1. CDR1 PRHDT and CDR2 FYEKMQ come from the germline V gene (reference sequence). The trim removed 5 bases at V and 4 bases at J, leaving 6 bases unmatched. The CDR3 extends over 14 amino acids. The CDR3 region is CASSPDRAADTQYF. In nucleotides, the CDR3 is TGTGCCAGCAGCCCCGACAGGGCTGCAGATACGCAGTATTTT. Full variable domain (outside the CDR3, taken from reference TRBV13 and TRBJ2-3): AAGVIQSPRHLIKEKRETATLKCYPIPRHDTVYWYQQGPGQDPQFLISFYEKMQSDKGSIPDRFSAQQFSDYHSELNMSSLELGDSALYFCASSPDRAADTQYFGPGTRLTVL.

J is TRBJ1-5 and V is TRBV2; D ambiguous. The CDR3 is 13 amino acids. Trimming stripped 7 bases from V and 1 base from J, with 8 bases between. Germline loops: CDR1 SNHLY, CDR2 FYNNEI. CDR3 nucleotides: TGTGCCAGCAAATGGGAGAGCAATCAGCCCCAGCATTTT. This gives the protein CASKWESNQPQHF.

The genes are TRBV29-1 and TRBJ2-7, with unresolved D. CDR1 is SQVTM, CDR2 ANQGSEA, per germline. This CDR3 has 11 amino acids. The V end was cut by 2 bases, the J end by 2 bases, with 4 bases between. The CDR3 sequence: CSVERAYEQYF. The CDR3 nucleotides read TGCAGCGTTGAACGAGCCTACGAGCAGTACTTC.

V usage is TRBV5-1 and J usage is TRBJ2-4; TRBD1 aligns across 9 bases. The V segment lost 4 bases and the J segment 7 bases; nucleotides outside the gene matches: 9. Germline V lookup: CDR1 SGHRS, CDR2 YFSETQ. This CDR3 contains 15 residues. As DNA, the CDR3 is TGCGCCAGCAGCCCCTGGATGGACAGGGGCAACATTCAGTACTTC. It encodes CASSPWMDRGNIQYF.

This clone occurred once. The J gene is TRBJ2-1, the V gene TRBV4-1; weak D call: TRBD2 (5 bases). The CDR3 loop spans 16 amino acids. Germline values: CDR1 MGHRA, CDR2 YSYEKL. V was shortened by 4 bases and J by 8 bases, with 21 bases between the two germline ends. The CDR3 nucleotides are TGCGCCAGCAGCCCCAGCGGTGGGAGTGTGTTGGATGAGCAGTTCTTC. It translates to CASSPSGGSVLDEQFF.

The rearrangement joins TRBV9 to TRBJ2-7, with 9 bases fitting TRBD2. The CDR3 spans 11 residues. V trimming: 7 bases; J trimming: 4 bases; junction bases outside the gene matches: 0. Germline V gives CDR1 SGDLS, CDR2 YYNGEE. CDR3 in DNA: TGTGCCAGCGGACTAGCGTACGAGCAGTACTTC. Amino acid sequence: CASGLAYEQYF.

CDR3 bases: TGCAGTGCCCCGGGCGGGGATACGCAGTATTTT. Translation gives CSAPGGDTQYF. This chain uses TRBV20-1 with TRBJ2-3, with TRBD2 as a possible D gene (5 bases). Germline-derived CDR1 and CDR2 are DFQATT and SNEGSKA (reference sequence). The V end was cut by 6 bases, the J end by 6 bases, with 10 bases between. The length of the CDR3 is 11 residues.

V is TRBV29-1 and J is TRBJ1-2; possible D gene TRBD1, 5 bases. V lost 4 bases to trimming and J lost 5 bases, with 11 bases between them. Germline assignment: CDR1 SQVTM and CDR2 ANQGSEA. This CDR3 comprises 12 residues. The CDR3 region has the DNA TGCAGCGTTGCACAAGGGGATTATGGCTACACCTTC. Protein sequence: CSVAQGDYGYTF.

This clone was seen a few times. The chain carries TRBV19 and TRBJ2-7; 9 bases map to TRBD2. Germline V gene data show CDR1 as LNHDA and CDR2 as SQIVND (reference sequence). The CDR3 spans 15 residues. The V gene end was trimmed by 3 bases and the J gene end by 3 bases; junction bases not matched to a gene: 6. The CDR3 spells CASSISSGVVYEQYF. The CDR3 nucleotides are TGTGCCAGTAGTATTTCTAGCGGGGTGGTCTACGAGCAGTACTTC.

The rearrangement links TRBV6-8 to TRBJ1-2, with no clear D. Germline V CDR1 and CDR2: MNHGY, SAAAGT. This CDR3 is 11 amino acids long. V lost 5 bases, J lost 7 bases, and 8 bases lay in between. Here the CDR3 DNA reads TGTGCCAGCAGTGAACTGGGTGGCTACACCTTC. Residues: CASSELGGYTF.

The rearrangement links TRBV11-2 to TRBJ1-2, with D possibly matching TRBD1 (5 bases). CDR1 and CDR2 (germline): SGHAT, FQNNGV. V was pared by 5 bases and J by 5 bases, with 27 bases between. CDR3 length equals 18 residues. For the CDR3, the DNA is TGTGCCAGCAGCCAGAGCCCCTACAGGACCCCGACGGGATATGGCTACACCTTC. Its translation: CASSQSPYRTPTGYGYTF.

The chain is built from TRBV7-2 and TRBJ2-2; 11 bases map to TRBD2. J lost 2 bases, V lost 4 bases, and 12 bases had no gene match. CDR1 is SGHTA, CDR2 FQGNSA, per germline. The CDR3 is 19 amino acids. CDR3 amino acids: CASSSPGLGTSGNTGELFF. DNA for the CDR3: TGTGCCAGCAGCTCCCCCGGCTTGGGGACTAGCGGAAACACCGGGGAGCTGTTTTTT.

There are a few counts of this clone. The chain has TRBV7-9 and TRBJ2-7; D not resolved. This CDR3 is 13 amino acids long. CDR1 and CDR2 (germline): SEHNR, FQNEAQ (reference sequence). Trimming cost V 4 bases and J 1 base, with 8 bases left between them. The CDR3 bases are TGTGCCAGCAGCTCTACACTGTCCTACGAGCAGTACTTC. Amino acid sequence: CASSSTLSYEQYF.

This clone was picked up a small number of times. This rearrangement joins TRBV25-1 to TRBJ2-5, with D tentatively TRBD1 (6 bases). V lost 3 bases and J 1 base, leaving 15 bases between the germline ends. In germline, CDR1 is MGHDK, CDR2 SYGVNS. CDR3 size: 16 residues. The CDR3 reads CASSDLGGSIQETQYF. The CDR3 region has the DNA TGTGCCAGCAGTGACTTAGGGGGATCTATCCAAGAGACCCAGTACTTC.

The sample holds one count of this clone. The V and J genes are TRBV9 and TRBJ1-5; D possibly corresponds to TRBD1 (5 bases). Per germline, CDR1 SGDLS and CDR2 YYNGEE. This CDR3 is 14 amino acids long. Trimming removed 0 bases from V and 6 bases from J, with 10 bases in between. The CDR3 bases are TGTGCCAGCAGCGTAGGGGGCCGCGGTCAGCCCCAGCATTTT. Residues: CASSVGGRGQPQHF.

This clone appeared a few times. This chain connects TRBV19 to TRBJ1-5; possibly TRBD1 for D (6 bases). Trimming removed 4 bases at V and 1 base at J, with 17 bases between. CDR1 is LNHDA, CDR2 SQIVND, per germline (reference sequence). CDR3 length: 17 residues. CDR3 amino acids: CASSTGTGLRSNQPQHF. CDR3 nucleotides: TGTGCCAGTAGTACGGGAACAGGGCTAAGAAGCAATCAGCCCCAGCATTTT.

This clone was detected once. V and J are TRBV30 and TRBJ1-2, with D unresolved. Germline lookup yields CDR1 GTSNPN and CDR2 SVGIG (reference sequence). This CDR3 spans 13 amino acids. Between the trimmed V and J ends, which lost 2 bases and 4 bases, there was a span of 11 bases. The CDR3 nucleotides read TGTGCCTGGAGTCAAAGCGGTAGCTATGGCTACACCTTC. Translated, it gives CAWSQSGSYGYTF.

The rearrangement links TRBV5-5 to TRBJ1-2; possible D gene TRBD1, 5 bases. CDR1 and CDR2 (germline): SGHKS, YYEKEE (reference sequence). V was shortened by 0 bases and J by 4 bases, with 10 bases between the two germline ends. CDR3 length equals 14 residues. CDR3 amino acids: CASSLDSTGYGYTF. In nucleotides, the CDR3 is TGTGCCAGCAGCTTGGATTCTACAGGCTATGGCTACACCTTC. The full variable domain, completed using reference TRBV5-5 and TRBJ1-2, is DAGVTQSPTHLIKTRGQQVTLRCSPISGHKSVSWYQQVLGQGPQFIFQYYEKEERGRGNFPDRFSARQFPNYSSELNVNALLLGDSALYLCASSLDSTGYGYTFGSGTRLTVV.

This clone came up once. This chain uses TRBV6-1 with TRBJ1-3; no clear D gene. Deletions cut 4 bases from V and 0 bases from J, with 13 bases between. The length of the CDR3 is 16 residues. CDR1 and CDR2 (germline): MNHNS, SASEGT. CDR3 sequence reads: CASSVGLPSSGNTIYF. CDR3 sequence (DNA): TGTGCCAGCAGTGTCGGGCTACCCAGCTCTGGAAACACCATATATTTT.

V is TRBV5-6 and J is TRBJ1-2; 10 nucleotides line up with TRBD1. This CDR3 spans 14 amino acids. The V gene's germline CDR1 is SGHDT and CDR2 YYEEEE. The ends lost 2 bases at V and 7 bases at J; junction bases unmatched: 5. DNA for the CDR3: TGTGCCAGCAGCTTCGACAGGGGGCATGGTGGCTACACCTTC. Amino acid sequence: CASSFDRGHGGYTF.

V is TRBV10-2 and J is TRBJ2-6, with D maybe TRBD1 (5 bases). Germline loops: CDR1 WSHSY, CDR2 SAAADI. Trimming stripped 2 bases from V and 2 bases from J, with 13 bases between. This CDR3 has 17 amino acids. In nucleotides, the CDR3 is TGCGCCAGCAGTGAGACAGGAACGACCCCTGGGGCCAACGTCCTGACTTTC. Translation: CASSETGTTPGANVLTF.